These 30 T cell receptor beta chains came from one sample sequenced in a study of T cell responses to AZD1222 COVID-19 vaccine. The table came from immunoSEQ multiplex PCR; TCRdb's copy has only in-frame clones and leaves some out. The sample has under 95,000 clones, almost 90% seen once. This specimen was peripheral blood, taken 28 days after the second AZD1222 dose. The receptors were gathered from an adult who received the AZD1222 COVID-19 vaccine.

CDR3 protein: CASSPYSGGSYNEQFF. Here the CDR3 DNA reads TGCGCCAGCAGCCCCTATAGCGGGGGCTCCTACAATGAGCAGTTCTTC. The chain couples TRBV4-3 to TRBJ2-1; 9 positions match TRBD2. Losses at the gene ends were 4 bases for V and 0 bases for J; bases not matched to a gene: 4. CDR1 and CDR2 from the germline V gene are LGHNA and YSLEER. CDR3 length: 16 residues.

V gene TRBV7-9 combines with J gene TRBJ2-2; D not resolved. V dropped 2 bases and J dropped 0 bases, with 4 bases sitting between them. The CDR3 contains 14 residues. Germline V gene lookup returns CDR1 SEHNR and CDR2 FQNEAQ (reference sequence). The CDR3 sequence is CASSLNPNTGELFF. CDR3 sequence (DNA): TGTGCCAGCAGCTTAAACCCGAACACCGGGGAGCTGTTTTTT.

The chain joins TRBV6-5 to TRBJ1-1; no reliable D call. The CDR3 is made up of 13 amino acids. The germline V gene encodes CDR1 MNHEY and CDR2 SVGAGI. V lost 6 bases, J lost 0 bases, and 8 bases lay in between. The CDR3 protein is CASSTVMNTEAFF. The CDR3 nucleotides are TGTGCCAGCAGCACGGTAATGAACACTGAAGCTTTCTTT.

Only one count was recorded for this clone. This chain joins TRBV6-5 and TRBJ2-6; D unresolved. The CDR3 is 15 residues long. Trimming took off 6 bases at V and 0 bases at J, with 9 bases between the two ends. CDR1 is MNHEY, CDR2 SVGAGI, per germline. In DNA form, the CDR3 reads TGTGCCAGCAGCCGTGGTAGCTCTGGGGCCAACGTCCTGACTTTC. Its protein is CASSRGSSGANVLTF.

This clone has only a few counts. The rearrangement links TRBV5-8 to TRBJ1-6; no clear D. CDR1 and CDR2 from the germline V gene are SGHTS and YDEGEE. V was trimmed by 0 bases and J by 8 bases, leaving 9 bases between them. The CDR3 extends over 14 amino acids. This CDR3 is CASSLGPGHSPLHF. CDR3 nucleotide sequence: TGTGCCAGCAGCTTGGGTCCCGGCCATTCACCCCTCCACTTT.

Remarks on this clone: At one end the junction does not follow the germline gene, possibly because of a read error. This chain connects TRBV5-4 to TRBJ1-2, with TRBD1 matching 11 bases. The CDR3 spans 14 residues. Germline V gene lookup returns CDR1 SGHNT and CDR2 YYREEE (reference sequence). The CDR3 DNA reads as TGTGCCAGCAGGTTGGGACAGGGGGACTATGGCTACACCTTC. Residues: CASRLGQGDYGYTF.

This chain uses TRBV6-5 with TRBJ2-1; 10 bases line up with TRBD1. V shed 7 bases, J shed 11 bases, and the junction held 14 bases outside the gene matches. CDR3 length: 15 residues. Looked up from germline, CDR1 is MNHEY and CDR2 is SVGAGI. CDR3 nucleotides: TGTGCCAGCACCCTCCGGGACAGGGGAGGGTCTAAGCAGTTCTTC. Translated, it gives CASTLRDRGGSKQFF.

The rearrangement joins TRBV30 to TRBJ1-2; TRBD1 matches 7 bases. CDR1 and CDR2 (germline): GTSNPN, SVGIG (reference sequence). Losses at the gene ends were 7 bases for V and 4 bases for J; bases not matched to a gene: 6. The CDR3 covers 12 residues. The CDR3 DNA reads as TGTGCCTACAGGGGAAGGGTCTATGGCTACACCTTC. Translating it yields CAYRGRVYGYTF.

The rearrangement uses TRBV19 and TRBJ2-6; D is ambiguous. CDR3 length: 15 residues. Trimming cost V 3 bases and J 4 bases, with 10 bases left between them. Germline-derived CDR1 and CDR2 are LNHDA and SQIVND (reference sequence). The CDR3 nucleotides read TGTGCCAGTAGTATGGTGAGAACAGGGGCCAACGTCCTGACTTTC. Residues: CASSMVRTGANVLTF. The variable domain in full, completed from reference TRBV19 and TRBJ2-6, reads DGGITQSPKYLFRKEGQNVTLSCEQNLNHDAMYWYRQDPGQGLRLIYYSQIVNDFQKGDIAEGYSVSREKKESFPLTVTSAQKNPTAFYLCASSMVRTGANVLTFGAGSRLTVL.

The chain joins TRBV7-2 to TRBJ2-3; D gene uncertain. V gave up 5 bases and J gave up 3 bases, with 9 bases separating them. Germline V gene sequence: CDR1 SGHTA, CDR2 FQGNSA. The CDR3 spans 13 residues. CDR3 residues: CASSGVRTDTQYF. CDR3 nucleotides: TGTGCCAGCAGCGGGGTCCGAACAGATACGCAGTATTTT.

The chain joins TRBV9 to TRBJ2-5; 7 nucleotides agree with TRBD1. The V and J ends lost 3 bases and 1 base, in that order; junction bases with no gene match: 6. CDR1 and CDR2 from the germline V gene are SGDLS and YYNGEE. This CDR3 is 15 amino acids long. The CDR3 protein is CASSGNRGSQETQYF. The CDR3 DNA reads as TGTGCCAGCAGCGGTAACAGGGGAAGCCAAGAGACCCAGTACTTC. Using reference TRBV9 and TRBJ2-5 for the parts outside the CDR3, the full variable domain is DSGVTQTPKHLITATGQRVTLRCSPRSGDLSVYWYQQSLDQGLQFLIQYYNGEERAKGNILERFSAQQFPDLHSELNLSSLELGDSALYFCASSGNRGSQETQYFGPGTRLLVL.

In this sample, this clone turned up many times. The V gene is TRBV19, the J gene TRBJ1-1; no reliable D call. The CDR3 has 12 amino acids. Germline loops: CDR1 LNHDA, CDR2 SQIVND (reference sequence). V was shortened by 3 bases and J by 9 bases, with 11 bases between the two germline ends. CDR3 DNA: TGTGCCAGTAGTATTGGGTGGGAACAAGCTTTCTTT. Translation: CASSIGWEQAFF. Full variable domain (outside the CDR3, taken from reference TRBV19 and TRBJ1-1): DGGITQSPKYLFRKEGQNVTLSCEQNLNHDAMYWYRQDPGQGLRLIYYSQIVNDFQKGDIAEGYSVSREKKESFPLTVTSAQKNPTAFYLCASSIGWEQAFFGQGTRLTVV.

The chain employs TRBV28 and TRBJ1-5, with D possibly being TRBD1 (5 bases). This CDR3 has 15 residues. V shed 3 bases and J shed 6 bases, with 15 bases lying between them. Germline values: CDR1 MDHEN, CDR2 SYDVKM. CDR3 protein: CASSFPEGARQPQHF. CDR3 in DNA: TGTGCCAGCAGTTTCCCGGAAGGGGCTCGTCAGCCCCAGCATTTT.

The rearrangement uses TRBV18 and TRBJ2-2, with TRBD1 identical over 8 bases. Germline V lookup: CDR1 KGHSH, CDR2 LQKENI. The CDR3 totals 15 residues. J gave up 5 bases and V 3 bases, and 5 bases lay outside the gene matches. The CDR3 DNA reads TGTGCCAGCTCACCGGACAGGGTGGTGACCGGGGAGCTGTTTTTT. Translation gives CASSPDRVVTGELFF. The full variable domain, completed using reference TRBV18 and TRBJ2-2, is NAGVMQNPRHLVRRRGQEARLRCSPMKGHSHVYWYRQLPEEGLKFMVYLQKENIIDESGMPKERFSAEFPKEGPSILRIQQVVRGDSAAYFCASSPDRVVTGELFFGEGSRLTVL.

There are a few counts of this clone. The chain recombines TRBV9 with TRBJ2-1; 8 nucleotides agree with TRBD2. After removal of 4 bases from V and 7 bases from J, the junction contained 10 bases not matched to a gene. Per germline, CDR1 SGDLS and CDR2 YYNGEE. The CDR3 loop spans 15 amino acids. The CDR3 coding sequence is TGTGCCAGCAGCTTTGGGACTAGGGGAAAAAATGAGCAGTTCTTC. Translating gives CASSFGTRGKNEQFF. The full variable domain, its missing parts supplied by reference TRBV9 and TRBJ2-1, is DSGVTQTPKHLITATGQRVTLRCSPRSGDLSVYWYQQSLDQGLQFLIQYYNGEERAKGNILERFSAQQFPDLHSELNLSSLELGDSALYFCASSFGTRGKNEQFFGPGTRLTVL.

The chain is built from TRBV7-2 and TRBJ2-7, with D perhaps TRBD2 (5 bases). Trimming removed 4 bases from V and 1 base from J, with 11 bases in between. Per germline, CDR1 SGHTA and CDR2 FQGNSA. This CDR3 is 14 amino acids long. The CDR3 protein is CASSSRRGSYEQYF. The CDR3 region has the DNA TGTGCCAGCAGCTCGAGACGAGGGTCCTACGAGCAGTACTTC.

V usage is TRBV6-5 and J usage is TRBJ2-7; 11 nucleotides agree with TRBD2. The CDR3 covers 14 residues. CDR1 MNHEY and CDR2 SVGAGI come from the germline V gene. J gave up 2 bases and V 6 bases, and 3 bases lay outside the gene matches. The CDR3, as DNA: TGTGCCAGCAGCTTGGGACTAGCGGCCTACGAGCAGTACTTC. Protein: CASSLGLAAYEQYF.

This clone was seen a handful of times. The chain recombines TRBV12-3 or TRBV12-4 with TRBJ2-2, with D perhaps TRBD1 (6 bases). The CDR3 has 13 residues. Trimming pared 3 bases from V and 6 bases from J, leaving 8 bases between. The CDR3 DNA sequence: TGTGCCAGCAGTTTTACAGGGCCCGGGGAGCTGTTTTTT. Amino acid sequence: CASSFTGPGELFF.

The CDR3 loop reads CASIHTGLYGANVLTF. The CDR3, as DNA: TGTGCCAGTATTCATACAGGGCTTTACGGGGCCAACGTCCTGACTTTC. J is TRBJ2-6 and V is TRBV19; TRBD1 is a possible D gene (6 bases). V was cut by 7 bases and J by 4 bases, with 17 bases left in between. The CDR3 runs to 16 residues. Germline V gives CDR1 LNHDA, CDR2 SQIVND (reference sequence).

The CDR3 loop reads CASSLGQGRAGTDTQYF. CDR3 coding DNA: TGTGCCAGCAGCTTGGGACAAGGGAGGGCGGGCACAGATACGCAGTATTTT. This chain connects TRBV5-4 to TRBJ2-3; 7 positions agree with TRBD2. CDR3 length: 17 residues. Germline V gives CDR1 SGHNT, CDR2 YYREEE (reference sequence). V lost 0 bases and J lost 1; bases outside the gene matches: 8.

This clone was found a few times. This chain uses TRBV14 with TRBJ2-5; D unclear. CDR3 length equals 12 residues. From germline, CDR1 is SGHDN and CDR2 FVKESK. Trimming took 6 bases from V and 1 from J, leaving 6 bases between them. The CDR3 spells CASRGLQETQYF. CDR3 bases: TGTGCCAGCAGAGGTCTCCAAGAGACCCAGTACTTC.

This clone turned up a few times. In nucleotides, the CDR3 is TGTGCCAGCAGTTTAATGGCTAGCGGGAGTAATGAGCAGTTCTTC. Translation: CASSLMASGSNEQFF. This chain uses TRBV6-5 with TRBJ2-1, with 10 bases that match TRBD2. CDR1 and CDR2 from the germline V gene are MNHEY and SVGAGI. The junction had 7 bases not matched to a gene; V was cut back by 4 bases and J by 7 bases. The CDR3 totals 15 residues.

CDR3 DNA sequence: TGTGCCACCAGCAGAGATTCCCCAGCGGGAGTTAGTAATGAGCAGTTCTTC. It translates to CATSRDSPAGVSNEQFF. The chain carries TRBV15 and TRBJ2-1, with 8 bases that match TRBD2. The CDR3 spans 17 residues. Looked up from germline, CDR1 is LNHNV and CDR2 is YYDKDF (reference sequence). V dropped 0 bases and J dropped 7; count of bases not matched to a gene: 11.

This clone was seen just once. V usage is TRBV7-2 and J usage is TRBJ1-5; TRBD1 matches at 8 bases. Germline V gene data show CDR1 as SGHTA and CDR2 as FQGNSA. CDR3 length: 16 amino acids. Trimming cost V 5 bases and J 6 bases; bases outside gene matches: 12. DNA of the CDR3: TGTGCCAGCAGCCAGGGGCTCGGGACAGGTGTTCAGCCCCAGCATTTT. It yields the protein CASSQGLGTGVQPQHF.

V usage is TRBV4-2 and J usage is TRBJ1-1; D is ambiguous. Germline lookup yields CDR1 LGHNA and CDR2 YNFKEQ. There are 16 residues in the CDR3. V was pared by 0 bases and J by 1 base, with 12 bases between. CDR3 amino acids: CASSQDSPWGNTEAFF. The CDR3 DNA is TGTGCCAGCAGCCAAGATTCCCCCTGGGGGAACACTGAAGCTTTCTTT.

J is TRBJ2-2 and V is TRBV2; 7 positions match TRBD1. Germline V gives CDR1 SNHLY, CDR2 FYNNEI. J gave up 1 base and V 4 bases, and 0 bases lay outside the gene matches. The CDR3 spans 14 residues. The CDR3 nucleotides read TGTGCCAGCAGTGGGACAGGGAACACCGGGGAGCTGTTTTTT. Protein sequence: CASSGTGNTGELFF.

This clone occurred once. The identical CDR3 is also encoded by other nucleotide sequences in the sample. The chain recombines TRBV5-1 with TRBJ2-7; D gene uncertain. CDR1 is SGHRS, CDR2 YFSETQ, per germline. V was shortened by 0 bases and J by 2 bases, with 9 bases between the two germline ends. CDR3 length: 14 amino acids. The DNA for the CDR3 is TGCGCCAGCAGCTTGGTTGTCAGCCCCTACGAGCAGTACTTC. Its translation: CASSLVVSPYEQYF.

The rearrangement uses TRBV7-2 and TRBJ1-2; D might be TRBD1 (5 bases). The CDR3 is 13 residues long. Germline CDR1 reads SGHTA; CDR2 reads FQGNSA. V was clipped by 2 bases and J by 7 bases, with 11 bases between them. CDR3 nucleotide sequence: TGTGCCAGCAGCTTATCAGGGTGGGGTGGCTACACCTTC. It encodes CASSLSGWGGYTF.

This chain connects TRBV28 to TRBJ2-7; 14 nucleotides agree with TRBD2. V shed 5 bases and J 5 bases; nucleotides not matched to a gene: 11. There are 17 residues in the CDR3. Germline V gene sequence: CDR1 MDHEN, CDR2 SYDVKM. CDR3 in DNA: TGTGCCAGCAGTCTTCGACTAGCGGGAGGGTTTACCCACGAGCAGTACTTC. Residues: CASSLRLAGGFTHEQYF.

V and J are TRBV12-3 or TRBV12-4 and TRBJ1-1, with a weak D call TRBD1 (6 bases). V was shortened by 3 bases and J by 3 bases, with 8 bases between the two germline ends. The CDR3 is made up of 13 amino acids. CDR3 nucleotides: TGTGCCAGCAGTTTCGAGGGGGACACTGAAGCTTTCTTT. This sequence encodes CASSFEGDTEAFF.